Here is one T cell receptor beta chain with its context. How the authors handled the data: Amplification of reference gene primers provided the estimated nucleated cell counts. Profiled with immunoSEQ multiplex PCR; TCRdb holds only in-frame clones, not every one. Clone size and the V and J calls come from that table; the DNA yielded D and trimming. The data show some 64,000 clones, with roughly 70% seen just once and approximately 51% held by the top ten. V gave up 6 bases and J gave up 2 bases; unmatched junction bases: 6. CDR1 and CDR2 from the germline V gene are LNHDA and SQIVND (reference sequence). CDR3 size: 14 residues. The sample belongs to a study of blood T cell repertoires in COVID-19. Whole-study context: The study drew acute and convalescent COVID-19 samples from the United States, Italy and Spain. PBMCs, B-cell-depleted T cells, or T cells provided the cDNA or gDNA that made up the material.

Participants reported their clinical history, and cohort assignment relied on those reports. The chain couples TRBV19 to TRBJ1-2, with 7 bases that match TRBD1. This clonotype was obtained from an older woman who had been exposed to COVID-19. Material for sequencing was PBMCs or T cells enriched from blood (not recorded which). For the CDR3, the DNA is TGTGCCAGTAGGCACAGGGGAGAAAACTATGGCTACACCTTC. It translates to CASRHRGENYGYTF. Filled out from reference TRBV19 and TRBJ1-2, the complete variable domain reads DGGITQSPKYLFRKEGQNVTLSCEQNLNHDAMYWYRQDPGQGLRLIYYSQIVNDFQKGDIAEGYSVSREKKESFPLTVTSAQKNPTAFYLCASRHRGENYGYTFGSGTRLTVV.